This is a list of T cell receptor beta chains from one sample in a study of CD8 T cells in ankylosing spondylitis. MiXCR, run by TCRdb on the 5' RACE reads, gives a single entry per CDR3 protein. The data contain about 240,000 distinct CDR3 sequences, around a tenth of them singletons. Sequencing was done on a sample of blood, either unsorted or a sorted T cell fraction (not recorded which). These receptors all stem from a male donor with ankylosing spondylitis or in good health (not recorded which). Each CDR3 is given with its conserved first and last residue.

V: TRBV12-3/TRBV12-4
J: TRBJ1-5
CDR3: CASSLRSGGNQPQHF

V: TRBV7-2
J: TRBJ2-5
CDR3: CASSLNPSGQETQYF

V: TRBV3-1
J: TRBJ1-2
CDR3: CASSNGDGYTF

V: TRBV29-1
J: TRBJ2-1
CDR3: CSVEPIPGLAGVRVANEQFF

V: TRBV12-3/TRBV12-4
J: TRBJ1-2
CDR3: CASTKDRVGGYTF

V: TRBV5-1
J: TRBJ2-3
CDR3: CASSFGRGHTTDTQYF

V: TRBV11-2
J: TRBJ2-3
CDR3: CASSQLGLAKDTQYF

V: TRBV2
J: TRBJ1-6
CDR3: CASSVGRVNSPLHF

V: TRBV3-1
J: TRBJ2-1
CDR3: CASSRLAGKYEQFF

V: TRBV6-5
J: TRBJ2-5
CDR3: CASSYSILAGTQYF

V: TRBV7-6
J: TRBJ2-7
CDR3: CASSLDVGFTYEQYF

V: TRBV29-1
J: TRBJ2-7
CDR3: CSVGLRGRSYEQYF

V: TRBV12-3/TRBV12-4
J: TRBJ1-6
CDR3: CASSLSATGGGNSPLHF

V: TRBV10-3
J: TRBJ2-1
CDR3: CAISESVGTVNEQFF

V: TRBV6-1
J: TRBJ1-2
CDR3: CASSLQTRGSYGYTF

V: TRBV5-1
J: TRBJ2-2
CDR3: CASRRNGTGPGELFF

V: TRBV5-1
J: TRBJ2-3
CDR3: CASSSAGGSTDTQYF

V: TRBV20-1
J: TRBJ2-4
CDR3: CSATHADKPGIQYF

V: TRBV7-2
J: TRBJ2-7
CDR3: CASSSNPGLAGEQYF

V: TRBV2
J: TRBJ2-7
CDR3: CASRGTGGTYEQYF

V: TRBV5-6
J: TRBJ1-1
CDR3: CASSSGENTEAFF

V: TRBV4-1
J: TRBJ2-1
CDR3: CASSQDSSGSWYNEQFF

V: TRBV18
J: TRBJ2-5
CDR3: CASSPSGMRQETQYF

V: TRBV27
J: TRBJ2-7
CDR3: CASSRELPAVVSEQYF

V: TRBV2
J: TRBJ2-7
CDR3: CASMIIRLGPYYEQYF

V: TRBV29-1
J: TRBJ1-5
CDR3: CSVSQGTGNQPQHF

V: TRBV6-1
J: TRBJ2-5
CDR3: CASRGGTGPQETQYF

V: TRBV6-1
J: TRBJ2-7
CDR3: CASSGTGGLSYEQYF

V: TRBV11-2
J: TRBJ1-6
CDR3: CASSLGLGNSPLHF

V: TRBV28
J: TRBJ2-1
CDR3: CASSWGRLNEQFF

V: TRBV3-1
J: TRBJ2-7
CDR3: CASSQRRSAGENEQYF

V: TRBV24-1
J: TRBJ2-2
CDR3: CATSDTWDRGGGELFF

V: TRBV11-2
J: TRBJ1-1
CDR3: CASSPGRYTEAFF

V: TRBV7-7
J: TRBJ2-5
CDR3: CASSVDRGKETQYF

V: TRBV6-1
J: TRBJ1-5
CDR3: CASTGLGISNQPQHF

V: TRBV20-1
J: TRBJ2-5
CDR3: CSARVAGLQETQYF

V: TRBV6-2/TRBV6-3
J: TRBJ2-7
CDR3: CASSYSRQGHGEQYF

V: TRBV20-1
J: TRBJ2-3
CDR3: CSAPLGTDTQYF

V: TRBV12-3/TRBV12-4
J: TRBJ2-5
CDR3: CASSFAPGFRETQYF

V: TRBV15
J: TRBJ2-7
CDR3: CATSRVYGNYEQYF

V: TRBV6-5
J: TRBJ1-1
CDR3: CASSIQGDTEAFF

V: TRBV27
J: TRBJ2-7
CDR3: CASSSIGGGESSYEQYF

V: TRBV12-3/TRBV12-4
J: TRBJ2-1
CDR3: CASSSPLSNEQFF

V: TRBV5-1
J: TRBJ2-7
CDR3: CASSLVGAALDEQYF

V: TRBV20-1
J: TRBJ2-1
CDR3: CSAQKLSRLASSYNEQFF

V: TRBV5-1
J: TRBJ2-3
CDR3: CASSSGLVVDTQYF

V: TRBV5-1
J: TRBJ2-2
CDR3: CASSLKQGPGELFF